This T cell receptor beta chain was found in a study of blood T cell repertoires in COVID-19 (dated by TCRdb to 2018 to 2021). In terms of the full investigation: Collaborator samples came from the United States, Italy and Spain and covered acute and convalescent phases of COVID-19. The prospective study material was composed of cDNA or gDNA derived from T cells, B-cell-depleted T cells, or PBMCs. The dataset comprised deeply sampled blood TCRbeta repertoires from subjects exposed to, actively infected with, or recovered from COVID-19. The repertoires were made available in a free public database intended to serve as a resource for research on the immune response to SARS-CoV-2. Samples were obtained from the ongoing ImmuneRACE study (first 160 participants) and from over a thousand subjects provided by 6 global collaborators. The sample metadata nearly always contained a de-identified subject ID, COVID-19 status, age in years and sex. Where available, HLA class I and class II types were taken from metadata supplied by the sample provider and were not determined by assay-based typing. Results and caveats for the whole study, not just this receptor: The quantity of clinical and demographic metadata differed by source and by participant and was supplied without curation.

Whole blood was collected in K2EDTA tubes by collaborating institutions according to the institutions' own protocols. For TCRbeta analysis, collaborators shipped samples as frozen whole blood, isolated PBMCs, or DNA extracted from either of those sample types. The immunoSEQ Assay, a bias-controlled multiplex PCR, was used to amplify TCRbeta CDR3 regions from genomic DNA. Under the source paper's analysis protocol: The number of nucleated cells in each sample was estimated from the amplification of reference gene primers within the assay. Sequence reads were collapsed and filtered to measure the absolute abundance of every unique TCRbeta CDR3 rearrangement. For each sample, productive Simpson clonality was calculated as the square root of Simpson's diversity index over productive rearrangements. TCRdb carries this immuneACCESS record with in-frame sequences only. Its versions omit some clonotypes, under half of them owing to an unresolved V gene in the studies checked, with the rest unexplained. The V and J calls and clone size were taken over from that table, and D and trimming were inferred from the DNA. In this sample the table shows under 250,000 clones, 82% of which occur a single time. The ten largest clonotypes hold 3% to 4.5% of the sample.

Of note for this clone: Its antigen specificity is not known. No per-base quality is available; no much larger clone lies one base away.

CDR1 is given as SGHNT and CDR2 as YENEEA, both from the germline V gene. Its CDR3 holds 14 amino acids, cysteine through phenylalanine. The CDR3 DNA has 42 bases and is translated from base 1. Germline trimming: 1 base from V, 3 bases from J; junction bases outside gene matches: 1. Sequenced: peripheral blood. The receptor was isolated from a woman of 80 years or more with acute or convalescent COVID-19. The chain is assembled from TRBV11-3 and TRBJ1-1, with 8 middle bases fitting TRBD1. CDR3 region: CASSLGTGYTEAFF. At the DNA level, the sequence is TGTGCCAGCAGCTTAGGGACAGGGTACACTGAAGCTTTCTTT.